This T cell receptor (beta chain) comes out of a study of cytomegalovirus exposure and HLA in healthy donors. Study overall: Drawn from HLA-typed donors, about 85 million unique TCRs were held in an early data release.

V lost 4 bases to trimming and J lost 8 bases, with 15 bases between them. The germline gives CDR1 SGHDT, CDR2 YYEEEE. This CDR3 is built from 13 residues. Notes on the study in general: The authors listed approximately 160 TCR beta chains as cytomegalovirus-associated. Highest at DRB1 and lowest at HLA-C, TCR association rates differed among HLA loci in a later analysis. Some segments of the V type, notably TRBV6-2 and TRBV6-3, were excluded as indistinguishable.

Comment on this clone: Its specificity is not known.

A multiplex PCR was run with 60 Vbeta primers and 13 Jbeta primers. Using immunoSEQ multiplex PCR, the repertoire was profiled, and TCRdb retains in-frame clones only, with some absent. This table has over 150,000 clones, 70% to 85% appearing once. The sample consisted of PBMCs. V is TRBV5-6 and J is TRBJ1-2; D possibly corresponds to TRBD1 (6 bases). This clonotype originated in a man aged 25-45 years in good health and CMV-seropositive. The CDR3 region has the DNA TGTGCCAGCAGCCTCCCGAGGGGGGGCGGCTACACCTTC. Encoded protein: CASSLPRGGGYTF. Full variable domain (remainder filled in from reference TRBV5-6 and TRBJ1-2): DAGVTQSPTHLIKTRGQQVTLRCSPKSGHDTVSWYQQALGQGPQFIFQYYEEEERQRGNFPDRFSGHQFPNYSSELNVNALLLGDSALYLCASSLPRGGGYTFGSGTRLTVV.